A single sample gave rise to the 6 T cell receptor beta chains below, sequenced in a study of blood T cell repertoires in COVID-19. Profiling relied on immunoSEQ multiplex PCR, and the TCRdb table lists in-frame clones only, not all of them. Here the sample spans 88,000 or so clones, less than 90% being singletons. Material for sequencing was peripheral blood. The receptors shown here come from a human donor in a cohort sampled during active COVID-19.

V gene TRBV30 combines with J gene TRBJ1-1, with a weak D call TRBD1 (5 bases). CDR1 and CDR2 from the germline V gene are GTSNPN and SVGIG (reference sequence). The CDR3 has 13 residues. Between the trimmed V and J ends, which lost 7 bases and 3 bases, there was a span of 15 bases. CDR3 sequence (DNA): TGTGCCTTTCAACAGGATCGCGACACTGAAGCTTTCTTT. Its translation: CAFQQDRDTEAFF. Based on the CDR3 plus reference TRBV30 and TRBJ1-1, the full variable domain is SQTIHQWPATLVQPVGSPLSLECTVEGTSNPNLYWYRQAAGRGLQLLFYSVGIGQISSEVPQNLSASRPQDRQFILSSKKLLLSDSGFYLCAFQQDRDTEAFFGQGTRLTVV.

The genes are TRBV27 and TRBJ1-4; 9 nucleotides agree with TRBD1. V lost 6 bases, J lost 0 bases, and 11 bases stayed unmatched. Germline V gene lookup returns CDR1 MNHEY and CDR2 SMNVEV (reference sequence). CDR3 size: 18 residues. The CDR3 spells CASRGRQGGSATNEKLFF. The CDR3 DNA reads TGTGCCAGCAGGGGAAGACAGGGGGGATCCGCAACTAATGAAAAACTGTTTTTT. Full variable domain (rest looked up from reference TRBV27 and TRBJ1-4): EAQVTQNPRYLITVTGKKLTVTCSQNMNHEYMSWYRQDPGLGLRQIYYSMNVEVTDKGDVPEGYKVSRKEKRNFPLILESPSPNQTSLYFCASRGRQGGSATNEKLFFGSGTQLSVL.

The DNA for the CDR3 is TGTGCCAGCAGTTACGGGACTAGCGGGGGGGCCGGCACAGATACGCAGTATTTT. Translated, it gives CASSYGTSGGAGTDTQYF. This chain uses TRBV6-2 or TRBV6-3 with TRBJ2-3; 16 bases line up with TRBD2. V shed 2 bases and J 1 base; nucleotides not matched to a gene: 3. This CDR3 spans 18 amino acids. The germline gives CDR1 MNHEY, CDR2 SVGEGT.

This clone occurred once. This chain connects TRBV11-1 to TRBJ1-1; D is perhaps TRBD1 (6 bases). Germline loops: CDR1 SGHAT, CDR2 FQDESV (reference sequence). The CDR3 has 13 amino acids. V lost 2 bases and J lost 4, with 8 bases in between. The CDR3 here is CASSLRGGTEAFF. CDR3 DNA: TGTGCCAGCAGCTTAAGGGGGGGCACTGAAGCTTTCTTT. The full variable domain, rest sourced from reference TRBV11-1 and TRBJ1-1, is EAEVAQSPRYKITEKSQAVAFWCDPISGHATLYWYRQILGQGPELLVQFQDESVVDDSQLPKDRFSAERLKGVDSTLKIQPAELGDSAMYLCASSLRGGTEAFFGQGTRLTVV.

This clone was seen more than once but under ten times. This chain connects TRBV9 to TRBJ1-2; 7 nucleotides match TRBD1. Germline CDR1 SGDLS, CDR2 YYNGEE. V lost 2 bases to trimming and J lost 1 base; unmatched junction nucleotides: 5. The CDR3 has 15 amino acids. Written as DNA, the CDR3 is TGTGCCAGCAGCGTTGAGACAGGGTTTAACTATGGCTACACCTTC. Amino acids: CASSVETGFNYGYTF.

The sample holds one count of this clone. The chain employs TRBV30 and TRBJ2-3, with 8 bases fitting TRBD2. The CDR3 runs 15 residues. The junction had 9 bases not matched to a gene; V was cut back by 4 bases and J by 3 bases. From germline, CDR1 is GTSNPN and CDR2 SVGIG (reference sequence). The CDR3 nucleotides are TGTGCCTGGACCCCGGGACTAGAGAAAACAGATACGCAGTATTTT. Translated, it gives CAWTPGLEKTDTQYF.